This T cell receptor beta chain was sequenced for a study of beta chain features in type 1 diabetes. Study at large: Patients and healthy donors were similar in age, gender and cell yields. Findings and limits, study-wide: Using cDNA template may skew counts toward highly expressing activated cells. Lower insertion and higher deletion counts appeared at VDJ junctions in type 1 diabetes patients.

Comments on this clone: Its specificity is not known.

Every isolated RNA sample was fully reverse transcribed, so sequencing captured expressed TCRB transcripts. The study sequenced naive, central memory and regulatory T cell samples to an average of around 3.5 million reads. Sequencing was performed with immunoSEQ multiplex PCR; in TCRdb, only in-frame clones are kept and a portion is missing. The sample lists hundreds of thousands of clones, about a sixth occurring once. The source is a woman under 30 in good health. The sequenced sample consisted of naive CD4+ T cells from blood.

The CDR3 DNA reads TGCGCCAGCAGTCACTCGAGCCGGGGGGAGACCATTTATGAGCAGTTCTTC. Amino acids: CASSHSSRGETIYEQFF. The J gene is TRBJ2-1, the V gene TRBV23-1, with 7 bases aligning to TRBD2. TRBV23-1 is an open reading frame, and its role is uncertain. Trimming took 3 bases from V and 8 from J; bases not matched to a gene: 16. The CDR3 is made up of 17 amino acids.